This entry lists 2 T cell receptor beta chains sequenced from one sample in a study of patients and donors after allogeneic stem cell transplantation (dated by TCRdb to the early 2020s). The library relied on RT-PCR. Data came from a NextSeq 550. TCRdb cleaned the public reads at Q25 with fastp, built clones with MiXCR and kept in-frame beta chains. Each CDR3 protein gets just one entry, which takes the most common genes and DNA from the rows behind it. The sample has more than 150,000 distinct CDR3 sequences on record, about 24% of them singletons. Roughly 26% of the sample lies in the top ten. Sequenced input: blood, either unsorted or a sorted T cell fraction (not recorded which). The source is a human donor who was either an allogeneic HSCT recipient or a stem cell or donor lymphocyte infusion donor (not recorded which). It is not recorded whose cells these are; they may come from a transplant donor.

The V and J genes are TRBV6-6 and TRBJ2-3; no reliable D call. CDR3 length: 15 residues. Germline V gene sequence: CDR1 MNHNY, CDR2 SVGAGI (reference sequence). Trimming removed 2 bases at V and 3 bases at J, with 12 bases between. As DNA, the CDR3 is TGTGCCAGCAGTTACGTTGTTACTGGGACAGATACGCAGTATTTT. Amino acids: CASSYVVTGTDTQYF.

This clonotype was seen a few times. Here the CDR3 reads CASSPDRVTEAFF. CDR3 nucleotide sequence: TGTGCCAGCAGCCCGGACAGGGTGACTGAAGCTTTCTTT. The chain has TRBV11-3 and TRBJ1-1; 8 nucleotides agree with TRBD1. The CDR3 is 13 amino acids. V was clipped by 5 bases and J by 5 bases; unmatched bases: 4. Looked up from germline, CDR1 is SGHNT and CDR2 is YENEEA.